Described below is a single T cell receptor beta chain sequence and its context. The sample comes from a study of Ad26.COV2.S vaccination and SARS-CoV-2 variants. There are 17 residues in the CDR3. The J segment lost 1 base and the V segment lost 5 bases, leaving 11 bases of the junction unmatched. Germline V gene data show CDR1 as MNHNY and CDR2 as SVGAGI (reference sequence). Sequencing was performed with immunoSEQ multiplex PCR; in TCRdb, only in-frame clones are kept and a portion is missing. The sample yields under 550,000 clones, around 90% seen once. Treatment reported: 15 to 20 received Ad26.COV2.S at low or high dose, single or two shots; 5 received placebo; per-sample allocation not given. The investigators took samples on day 63 after the first vaccine or placebo injection. A Boston adult aged 18-55 years was the donor.

The receptor was derived from a person aged 18 to 65 who received the Ad26.COV2.S COVID-19 vaccine or a placebo. The gene calls are TRBV6-6 and TRBJ2-3; 8 bases are shared with TRBD1. The specimen comprised peripheral blood, sampled in a trial of Ad26.COV2.S vaccine versus placebo. The CDR3 DNA is TGTGCCAGCAGTCTAGCTAGGACAGGGTCGGGCACAGATACGCAGTATTTT. It specifies CASSLARTGSGTDTQYF.